This T cell receptor beta chain was observed in a study of breast tumors, draining lymph nodes, adjacent tissues. Overall study results and limits: Data fit most tumor T cells coming from lymph node, expanding in tumor.

TCRdb used MiXCR to reprocess the multiplex PCR reads, holding one entry per CDR3 protein. The repertoire holds under 80,000 distinct CDR3 sequences, with around 43% as singletons. The germline gives CDR1 DFQATT, CDR2 SNEGSKA (reference sequence). The CDR3 loop spans 14 amino acids. Trimming pared 1 base from V and 3 bases from J, leaving 10 bases between. This clonotype came up once. Its antigen is unidentified. The sequenced sample was breast tumor tissue. The TCR sequence derives from a female donor with breast cancer. Some clones in this sample may be carry-over from other donors' samples. V and J are TRBV20-1 and TRBJ1-5; D perhaps matches TRBD1 (6 bases). The CDR3 DNA reads TGCAGTGCTAGAGTGCCAGGGGACAATCAGCCCCAGCATTTT. This sequence encodes CSARVPGDNQPQHF.